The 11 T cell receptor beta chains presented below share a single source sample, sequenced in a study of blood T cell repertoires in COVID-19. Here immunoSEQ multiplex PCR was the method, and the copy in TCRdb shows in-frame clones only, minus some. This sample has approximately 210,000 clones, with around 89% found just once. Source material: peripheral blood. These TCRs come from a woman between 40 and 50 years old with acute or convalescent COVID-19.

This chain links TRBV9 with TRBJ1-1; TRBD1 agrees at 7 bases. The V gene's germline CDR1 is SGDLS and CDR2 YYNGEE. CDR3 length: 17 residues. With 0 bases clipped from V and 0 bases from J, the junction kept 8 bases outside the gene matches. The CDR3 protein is CASSVGGGVGMNTEAFF. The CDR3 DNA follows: TGTGCCAGCAGCGTAGGAGGGGGCGTTGGAATGAACACTGAAGCTTTCTTT.

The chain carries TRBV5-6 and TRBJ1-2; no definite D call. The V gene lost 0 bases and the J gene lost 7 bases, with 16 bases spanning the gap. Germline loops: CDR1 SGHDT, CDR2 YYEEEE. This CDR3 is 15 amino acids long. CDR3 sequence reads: CASSLVRGAGVGYTF. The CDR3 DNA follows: TGTGCCAGCAGCTTGGTTCGGGGTGCGGGCGTTGGCTACACCTTC.

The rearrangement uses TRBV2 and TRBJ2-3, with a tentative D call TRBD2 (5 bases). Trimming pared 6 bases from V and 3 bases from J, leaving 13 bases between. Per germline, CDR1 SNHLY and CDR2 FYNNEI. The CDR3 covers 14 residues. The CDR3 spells CASRGLGATDTQYF. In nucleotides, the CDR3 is TGTGCCAGCAGGGGCCTGGGAGCTACAGATACGCAGTATTTT.

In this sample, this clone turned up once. This chain's CDR3 is CASSTSGSYNSPLHF. The DNA for the CDR3 is TGTGCCAGTAGTACGTCCGGCTCCTATAATTCACCCCTCCACTTT. The chain employs TRBV19 and TRBJ1-6; D unresolved. The length of the CDR3 is 15 residues. Looked up from germline, CDR1 is LNHDA and CDR2 is SQIVND (reference sequence). V shed 4 bases and J shed 0 bases, with 7 bases lying between them.

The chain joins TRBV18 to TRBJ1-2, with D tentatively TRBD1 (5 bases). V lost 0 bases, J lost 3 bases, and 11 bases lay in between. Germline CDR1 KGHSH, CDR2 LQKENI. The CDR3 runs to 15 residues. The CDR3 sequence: CASSPPRAGYYGYTF. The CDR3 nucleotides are TGTGCCAGCTCACCACCTAGGGCAGGGTACTATGGCTACACCTTC.

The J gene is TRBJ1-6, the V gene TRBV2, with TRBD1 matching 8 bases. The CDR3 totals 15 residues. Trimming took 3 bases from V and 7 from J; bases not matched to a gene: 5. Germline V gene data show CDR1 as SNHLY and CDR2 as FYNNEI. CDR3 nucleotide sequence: TGTGCCAGCAGTGATCAGGGGGCGCGGAATTCACCCCTCCACTTT. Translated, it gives CASSDQGARNSPLHF. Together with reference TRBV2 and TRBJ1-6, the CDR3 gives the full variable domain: EPEVTQTPSHQVTQMGQEVILRCVPISNHLYFYWYRQILGQKVEFLVSFYNNEISEKSEIFDDQFSVERPDGSNFTLKIRSTKLEDSAMYFCASSDQGARNSPLHFGNGTRLTVT.

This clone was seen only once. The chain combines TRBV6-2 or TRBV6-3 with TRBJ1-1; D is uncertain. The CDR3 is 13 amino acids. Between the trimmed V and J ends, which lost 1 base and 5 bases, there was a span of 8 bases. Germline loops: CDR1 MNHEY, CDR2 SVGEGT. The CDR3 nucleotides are TGTGCCAGCAGTTACTTCGAGGGAACTGAAGCTTTCTTT. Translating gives CASSYFEGTEAFF.

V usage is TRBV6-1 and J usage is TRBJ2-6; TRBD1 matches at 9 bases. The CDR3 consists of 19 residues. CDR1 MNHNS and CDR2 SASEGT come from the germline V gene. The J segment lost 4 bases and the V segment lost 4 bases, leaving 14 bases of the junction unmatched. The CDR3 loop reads CASSAPEGTGNLGANVLTF. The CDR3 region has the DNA TGTGCCAGCAGTGCCCCTGAGGGGACAGGGAATTTAGGGGCCAACGTCCTGACTTTC.

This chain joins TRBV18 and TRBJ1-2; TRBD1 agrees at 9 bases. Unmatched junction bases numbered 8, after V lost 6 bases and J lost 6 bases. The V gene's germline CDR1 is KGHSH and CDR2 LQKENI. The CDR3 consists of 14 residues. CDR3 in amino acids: CASSPSGTGNGYTF. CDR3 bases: TGTGCCAGCTCGCCAAGCGGGACAGGGAATGGCTACACCTTC. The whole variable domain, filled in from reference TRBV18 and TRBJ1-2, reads NAGVMQNPRHLVRRRGQEARLRCSPMKGHSHVYWYRQLPEEGLKFMVYLQKENIIDESGMPKERFSAEFPKEGPSILRIQQVVRGDSAAYFCASSPSGTGNGYTFGSGTRLTVV.

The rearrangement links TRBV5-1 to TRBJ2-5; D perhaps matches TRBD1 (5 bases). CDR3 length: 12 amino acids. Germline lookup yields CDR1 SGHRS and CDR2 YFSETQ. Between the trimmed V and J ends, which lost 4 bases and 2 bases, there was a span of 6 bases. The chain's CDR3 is CASSRGQETQYF. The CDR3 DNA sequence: TGCGCCAGCAGCAGGGGTCAAGAGACCCAGTACTTC. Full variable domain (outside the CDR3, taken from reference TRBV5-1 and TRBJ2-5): KAGVTQTPRYLIKTRGQQVTLSCSPISGHRSVSWYQQTPGQGLQFLFEYFSETQRNKGNFPGRFSGRQFSNSRSEMNVSTLELGDSALYLCASSRGQETQYFGPGTRLLVL.

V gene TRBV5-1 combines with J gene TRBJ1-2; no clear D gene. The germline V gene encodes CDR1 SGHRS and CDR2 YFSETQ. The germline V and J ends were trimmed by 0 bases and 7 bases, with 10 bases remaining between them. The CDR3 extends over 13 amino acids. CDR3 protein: CASSLVEPSGYTF. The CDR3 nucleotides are TGCGCCAGCAGCTTGGTGGAGCCGAGTGGCTACACCTTC.